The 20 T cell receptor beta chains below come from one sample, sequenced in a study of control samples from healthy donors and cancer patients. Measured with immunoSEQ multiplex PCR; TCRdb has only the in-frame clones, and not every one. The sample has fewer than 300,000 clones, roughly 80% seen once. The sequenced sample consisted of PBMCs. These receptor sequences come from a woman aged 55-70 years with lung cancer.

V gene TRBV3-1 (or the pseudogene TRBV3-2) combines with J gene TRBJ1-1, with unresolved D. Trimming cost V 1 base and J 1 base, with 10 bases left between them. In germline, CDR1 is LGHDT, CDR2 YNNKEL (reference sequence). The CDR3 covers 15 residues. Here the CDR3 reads CASSQVPGSNTEAFF. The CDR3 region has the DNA TGTGCCAGCAGCCAAGTTCCGGGATCGAACACTGAAGCTTTCTTT.

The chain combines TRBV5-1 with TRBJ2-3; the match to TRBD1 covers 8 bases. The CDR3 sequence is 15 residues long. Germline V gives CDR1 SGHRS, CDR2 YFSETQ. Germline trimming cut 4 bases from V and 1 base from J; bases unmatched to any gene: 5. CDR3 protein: CASSAEDRGTDTQYF. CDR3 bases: TGCGCCAGCAGCGCCGAGGACAGGGGCACAGATACGCAGTATTTT.

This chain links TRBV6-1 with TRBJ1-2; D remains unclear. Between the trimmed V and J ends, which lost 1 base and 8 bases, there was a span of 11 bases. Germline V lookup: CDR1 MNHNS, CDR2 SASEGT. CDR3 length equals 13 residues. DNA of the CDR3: TGTGCCAGCAGTGAAGGAGGTCGTTGGGGCTACACCTTC. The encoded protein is CASSEGGRWGYTF.

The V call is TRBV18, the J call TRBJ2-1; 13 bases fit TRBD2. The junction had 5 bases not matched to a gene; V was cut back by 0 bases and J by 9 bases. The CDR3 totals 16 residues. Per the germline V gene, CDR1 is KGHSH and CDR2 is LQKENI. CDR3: CASSPPKLAGGLEQFF. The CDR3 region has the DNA TGTGCCAGCTCACCACCAAAACTAGCGGGGGGGCTTGAGCAGTTCTTC.

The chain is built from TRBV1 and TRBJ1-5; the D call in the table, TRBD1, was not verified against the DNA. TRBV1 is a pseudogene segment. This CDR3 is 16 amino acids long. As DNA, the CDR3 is TGCACCAGCAGCCCTAACCGACAGGCTAGCAATCAGCCCCAGCATTTT. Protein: CTSSPNRQASNQPQHF.

The CDR3 sequence: CASSLVAGGPVSGNTIYF. Written as DNA, the CDR3 is TGCGCCAGCAGCTTGGTGGCAGGGGGTCCGGTCTCTGGAAACACCATATATTTT. V gene TRBV5-1 combines with J gene TRBJ1-3, with 7 bases matching TRBD1. V was clipped by 0 bases and J by 0 bases; unmatched bases: 9. The CDR3 runs to 18 residues. Germline CDR1 and CDR2: SGHRS and YFSETQ.

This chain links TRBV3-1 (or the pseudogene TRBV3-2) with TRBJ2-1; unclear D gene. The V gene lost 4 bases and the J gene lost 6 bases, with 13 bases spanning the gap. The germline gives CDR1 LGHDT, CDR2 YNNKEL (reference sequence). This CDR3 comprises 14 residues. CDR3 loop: CASSRIGSFNEQFF. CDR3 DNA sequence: TGTGCCAGCAGCCGAATAGGTTCTTTCAATGAGCAGTTCTTC.

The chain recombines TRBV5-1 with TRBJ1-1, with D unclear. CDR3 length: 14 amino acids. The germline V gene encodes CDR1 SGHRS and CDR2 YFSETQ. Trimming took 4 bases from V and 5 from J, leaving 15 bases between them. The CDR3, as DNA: TGCGCCAGCAGCGTCCAGCCCGAAGGAACTGAAGCTTTCTTT. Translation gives CASSVQPEGTEAFF.

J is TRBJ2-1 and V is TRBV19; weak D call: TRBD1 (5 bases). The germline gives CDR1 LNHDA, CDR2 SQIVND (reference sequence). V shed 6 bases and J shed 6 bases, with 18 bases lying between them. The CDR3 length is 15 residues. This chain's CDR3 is CASRRGQGSSNEQFF. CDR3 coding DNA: TGTGCCAGTAGAAGGGGTCAGGGCAGCTCCAATGAGCAGTTCTTC. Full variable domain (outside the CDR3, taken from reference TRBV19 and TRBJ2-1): DGGITQSPKYLFRKEGQNVTLSCEQNLNHDAMYWYRQDPGQGLRLIYYSQIVNDFQKGDIAEGYSVSREKKESFPLTVTSAQKNPTAFYLCASRRGQGSSNEQFFGPGTRLTVL.

The CDR3 loop is CASSPEPGVGPFF. The CDR3 DNA follows: TGCGCCAGCAGCCCTGAACCAGGGGTGGGTCCGTTCTTC. This rearrangement joins TRBV10-1 to TRBJ2-1; D is possibly TRBD1 (6 bases). Looked up from germline, CDR1 is WNHNN and CDR2 is SYGVQD (reference sequence). V lost 6 bases, J lost 15 bases, and 21 bases lay in between. The CDR3 has 13 residues.

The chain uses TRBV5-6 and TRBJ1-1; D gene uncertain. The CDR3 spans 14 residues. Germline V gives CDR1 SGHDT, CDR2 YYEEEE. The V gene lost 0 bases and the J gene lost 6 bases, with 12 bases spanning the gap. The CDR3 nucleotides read TGTGCCAGCAGCTTGGGGGAAGGGTTTCCTGAAGCTTTCTTT. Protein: CASSLGEGFPEAFF.

The CDR3 region is CASSLGQRNYGYTF. In nucleotides, the CDR3 is TGTGCCAGCAGTTTGGGACAGAGGAACTATGGCTACACCTTC. The gene calls are TRBV28 and TRBJ1-2; 7 bases map to TRBD1. The CDR3 loop spans 14 amino acids. The germline gives CDR1 MDHEN, CDR2 SYDVKM. With V trimmed by 3 bases and J by 2 bases, 3 bases remained unmatched.

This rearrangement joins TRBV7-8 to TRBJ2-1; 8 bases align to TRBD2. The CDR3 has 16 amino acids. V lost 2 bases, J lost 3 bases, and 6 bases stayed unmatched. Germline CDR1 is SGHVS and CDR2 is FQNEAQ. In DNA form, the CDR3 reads TGTGCCAGCAGCTTAAGGGGCGGGACTAGCTACAATGAGCAGTTCTTC. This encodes CASSLRGGTSYNEQFF.

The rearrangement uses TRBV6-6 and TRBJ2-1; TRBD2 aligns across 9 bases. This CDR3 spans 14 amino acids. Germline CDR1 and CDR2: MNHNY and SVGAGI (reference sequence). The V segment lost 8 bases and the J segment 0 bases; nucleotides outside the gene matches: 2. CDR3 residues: CASYSGSSYNEQFF. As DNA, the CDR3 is TGTGCCAGCTATAGCGGGAGCTCCTACAATGAGCAGTTCTTC.

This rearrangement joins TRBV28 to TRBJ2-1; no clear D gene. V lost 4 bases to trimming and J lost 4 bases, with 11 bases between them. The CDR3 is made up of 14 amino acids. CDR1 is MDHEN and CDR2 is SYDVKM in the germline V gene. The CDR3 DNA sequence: TGTGCCAGCAGTTCCCCGGACGTATACAATGAGCAGTTCTTC. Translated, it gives CASSSPDVYNEQFF.

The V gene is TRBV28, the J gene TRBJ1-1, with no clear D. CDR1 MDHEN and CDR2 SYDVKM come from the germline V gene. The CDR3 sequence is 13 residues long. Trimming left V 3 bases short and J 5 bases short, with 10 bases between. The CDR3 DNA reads TGTGCCAGCAGTTTGGACGGATGGACTGAAGCTTTCTTT. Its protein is CASSLDGWTEAFF.

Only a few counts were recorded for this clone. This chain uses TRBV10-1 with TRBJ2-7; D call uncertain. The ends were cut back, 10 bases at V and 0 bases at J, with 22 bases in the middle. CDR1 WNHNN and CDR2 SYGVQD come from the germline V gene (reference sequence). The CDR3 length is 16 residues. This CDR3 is CATDNGQAPLSYEQYF. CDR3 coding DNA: TGCGCCACCGACAATGGGCAGGCCCCTCTCTCCTACGAGCAGTACTTC.

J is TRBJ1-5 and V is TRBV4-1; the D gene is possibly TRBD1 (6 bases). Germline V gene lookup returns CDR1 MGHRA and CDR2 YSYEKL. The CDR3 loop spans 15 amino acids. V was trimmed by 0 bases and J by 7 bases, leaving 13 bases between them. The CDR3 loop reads CASSQDPGVRQPQHF. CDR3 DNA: TGCGCCAGCAGCCAAGATCCAGGGGTTCGCCAGCCCCAGCATTTT.

The CDR3: CASSFGSTDTQYF. The DNA of the CDR3 is TGCGCCAGCAGCTTTGGGAGCACAGATACGCAGTATTTT. The chain carries TRBV5-1 and TRBJ2-3; D call uncertain. V gave up 2 bases and J gave up 0 bases, with 4 bases separating them. Germline CDR1 SGHRS, CDR2 YFSETQ. This CDR3 has 13 residues.

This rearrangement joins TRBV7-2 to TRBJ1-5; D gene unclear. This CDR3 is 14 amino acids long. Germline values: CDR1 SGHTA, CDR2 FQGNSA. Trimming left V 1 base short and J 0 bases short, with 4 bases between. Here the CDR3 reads CASSLDLSNQPQHF. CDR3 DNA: TGTGCCAGCAGCTTAGACCTTAGCAATCAGCCCCAGCATTTT.